This paragraph reports one TCR beta chain. The data belong to a study of cytomegalovirus exposure and HLA in healthy donors. TCRdb's copy holds only in-frame clones and misses some; the assay was immunoSEQ multiplex PCR. In the table there are some 140,000 clones, 75% to 90% of which are singletons. The junction had 5 bases not matched to a gene; V was cut back by 6 bases and J by 3 bases. This CDR3 region has 15 residues. The germline gives CDR1 SNHLY, CDR2 FYNNEI. This TCR was recovered from a man in his late teens or twenties in good health and CMV-seropositive. Sequences were obtained from PBMCs. This rearrangement joins TRBV2 to TRBJ2-2, with 9 nucleotides matching TRBD2. In DNA, the CDR3 is TGTGCCAGCAGACGACTAGCGGAGTACACCGGGGAGCTGTTTTTT. Protein sequence: CASRRLAEYTGELFF.